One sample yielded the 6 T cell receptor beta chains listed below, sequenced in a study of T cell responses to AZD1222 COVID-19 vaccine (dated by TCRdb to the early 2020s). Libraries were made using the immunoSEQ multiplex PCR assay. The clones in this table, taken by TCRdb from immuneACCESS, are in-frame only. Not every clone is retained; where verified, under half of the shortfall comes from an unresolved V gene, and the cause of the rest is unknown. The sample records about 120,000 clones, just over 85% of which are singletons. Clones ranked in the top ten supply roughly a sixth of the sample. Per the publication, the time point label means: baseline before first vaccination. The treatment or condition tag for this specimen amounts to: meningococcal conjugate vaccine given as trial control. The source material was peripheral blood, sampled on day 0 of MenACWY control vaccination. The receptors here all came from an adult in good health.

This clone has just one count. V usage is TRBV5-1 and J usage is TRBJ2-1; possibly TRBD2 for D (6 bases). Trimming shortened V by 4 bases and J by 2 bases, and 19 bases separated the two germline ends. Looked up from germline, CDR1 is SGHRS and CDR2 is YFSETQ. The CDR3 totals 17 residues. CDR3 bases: TGCGCCAGCAGCCGATTCCCGTGGCGGGATCCCTACAATGAGCAGTTCTTC. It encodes CASSRFPWRDPYNEQFF.

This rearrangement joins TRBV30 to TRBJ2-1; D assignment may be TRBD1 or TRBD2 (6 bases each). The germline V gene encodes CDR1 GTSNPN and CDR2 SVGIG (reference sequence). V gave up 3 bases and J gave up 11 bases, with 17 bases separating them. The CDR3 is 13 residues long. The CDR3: CAWSGQTRHKQFF. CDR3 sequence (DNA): TGTGCCTGGAGCGGACAGACTAGGCATAAGCAGTTCTTC.

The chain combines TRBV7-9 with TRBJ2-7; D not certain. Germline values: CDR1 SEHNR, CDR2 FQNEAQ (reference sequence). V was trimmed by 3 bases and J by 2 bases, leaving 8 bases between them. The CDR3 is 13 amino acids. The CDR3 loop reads CASSFTVTYEQYF. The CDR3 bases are TGTGCCAGCAGCTTCACGGTTACCTACGAGCAGTACTTC.

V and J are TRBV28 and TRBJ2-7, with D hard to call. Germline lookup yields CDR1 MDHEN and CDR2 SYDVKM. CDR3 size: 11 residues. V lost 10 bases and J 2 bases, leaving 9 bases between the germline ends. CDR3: CATAAAYEQYF. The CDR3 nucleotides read TGTGCCACCGCCGCCGCCTACGAGCAGTACTTC.

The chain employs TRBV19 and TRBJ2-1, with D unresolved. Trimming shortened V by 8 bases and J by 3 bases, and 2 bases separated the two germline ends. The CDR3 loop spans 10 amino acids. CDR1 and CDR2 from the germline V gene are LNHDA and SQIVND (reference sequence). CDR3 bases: TGTGCCAGTGGCTACAATGAGCAGTTCTTC. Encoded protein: CASGYNEQFF.

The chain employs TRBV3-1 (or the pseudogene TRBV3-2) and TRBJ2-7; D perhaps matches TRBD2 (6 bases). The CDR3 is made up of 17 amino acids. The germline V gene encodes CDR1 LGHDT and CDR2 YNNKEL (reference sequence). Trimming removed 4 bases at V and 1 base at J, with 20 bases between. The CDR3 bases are TGTGCCAGCAGCCTATCCTTTCAGCGGGCCTCTTCCTACGAGCAGTACTTC. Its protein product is CASSLSFQRASSYEQYF.